The entry that follows covers one TCR beta chain sequence. As handled by the study authors: Counts of nucleated cells, estimated from reference gene primer amplification, were obtained. The data were produced by immunoSEQ multiplex PCR, yet TCRdb's version contains in-frame clones alone and is incomplete. Clonal size and the V and J genes are those of that table, whereas D and trimming came from the DNA. This sample has fewer than 120,000 clones; about 79% occur once, and the top ten carry around 16%. The data were taken from a study of blood T cell repertoires in COVID-19. Across the whole study: The origin of the acute and convalescent COVID-19 samples was the United States, Italy and Spain.

Germline V CDR1 and CDR2: SGDLS, YYNGEE. V was pared by 2 bases and J by 2 bases, with 2 bases of the junction left unmatched. The CDR3 runs to 14 residues. The receptor was isolated from an elderly woman with active or convalescent COVID-19. The sample taken for sequencing was peripheral blood. The chain uses TRBV9 and TRBJ2-3; 7 bases align to TRBD2. The DNA of the CDR3 is TGTGCCAGCAGCGTCCGGGACTACACAGATACGCAGTATTTT. This gives the protein CASSVRDYTDTQYF.